The entry below describes one T cell receptor beta chain. Time point described: pre-sensitization, week 0. Treatment described: therapeutic diphenylcyclopropenone sensitization with weekly scalp DPC. The data are from a study of human T cells and chemical hapten exposure. MiXCR, run by TCRdb on the RACE reads, gives a single entry per CDR3 protein. Of more than 300,000 distinct CDR3 sequences listed, around 5.5% are singletons. Sequences were derived from whole blood, sampled in connection with sensitization to the hapten diphenylcyclopropenone (DPC). This clonotype was obtained from a woman in her 50s with alopecia areata. Some clones in this sample may be carry-over from other donors' samples.

The CDR3 sequence: CASSTPGQPQHF. As DNA, the CDR3 is TGTGCCAGCAGTACACCCGGTCAGCCCCAGCATTTT. This rearrangement joins TRBV6-5 to TRBJ1-5, with unresolved D. This CDR3 comprises 12 residues. Germline loops: CDR1 MNHEY, CDR2 SVGAGI. V lost 5 bases, J lost 6 bases, and 8 bases lay in between.